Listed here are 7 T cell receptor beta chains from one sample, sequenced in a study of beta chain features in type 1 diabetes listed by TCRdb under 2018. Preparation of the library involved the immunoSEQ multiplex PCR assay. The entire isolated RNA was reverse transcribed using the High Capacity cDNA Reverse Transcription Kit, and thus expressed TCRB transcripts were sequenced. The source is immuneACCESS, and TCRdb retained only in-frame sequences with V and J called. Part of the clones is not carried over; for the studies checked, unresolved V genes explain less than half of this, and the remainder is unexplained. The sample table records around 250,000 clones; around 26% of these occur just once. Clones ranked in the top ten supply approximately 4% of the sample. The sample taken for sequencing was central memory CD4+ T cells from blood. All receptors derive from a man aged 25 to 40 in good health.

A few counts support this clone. The CDR3 here is CASSAGSTKNIQYF. The DNA for the CDR3 is TGTGCCAGCAGCGCCGGGAGCACCAAAAACATTCAGTACTTC. V and J are TRBV9 and TRBJ2-4; tentative D call: TRBD2 (6 bases). Germline lookup yields CDR1 SGDLS and CDR2 YYNGEE. V dropped 3 bases and J dropped 2 bases, with 9 bases sitting between them. The CDR3 extends over 14 amino acids.

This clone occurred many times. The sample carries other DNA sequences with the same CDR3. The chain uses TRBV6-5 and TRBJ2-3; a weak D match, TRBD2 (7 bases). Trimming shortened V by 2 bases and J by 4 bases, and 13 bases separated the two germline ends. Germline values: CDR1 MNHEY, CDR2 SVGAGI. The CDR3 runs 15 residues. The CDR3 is CASSYGGLAADTQYF. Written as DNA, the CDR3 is TGTGCCAGCAGTTACGGGGGGCTAGCGGCAGATACGCAGTATTTT.

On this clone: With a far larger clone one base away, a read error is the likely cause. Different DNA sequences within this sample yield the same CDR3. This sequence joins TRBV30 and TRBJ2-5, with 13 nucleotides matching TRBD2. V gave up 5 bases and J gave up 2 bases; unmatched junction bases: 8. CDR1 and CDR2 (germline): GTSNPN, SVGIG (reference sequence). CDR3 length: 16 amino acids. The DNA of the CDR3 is TGTGCCTGGGGCCCGGGACTAGCGGGGCCGCAAGAGACCCAGTACTTC. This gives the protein CAWGPGLAGPQETQYF.

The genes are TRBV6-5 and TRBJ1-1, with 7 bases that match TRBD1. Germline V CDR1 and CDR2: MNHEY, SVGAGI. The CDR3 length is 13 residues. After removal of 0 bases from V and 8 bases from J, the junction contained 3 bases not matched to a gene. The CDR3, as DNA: TGTGCCAGCAGTTACTCGAGGGACAGCGAAGCTTTCTTT. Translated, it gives CASSYSRDSEAFF.

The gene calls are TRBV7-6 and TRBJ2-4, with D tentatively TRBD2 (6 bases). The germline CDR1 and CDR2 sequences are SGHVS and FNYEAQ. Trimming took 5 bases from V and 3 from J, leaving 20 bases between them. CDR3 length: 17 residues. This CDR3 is CASSVLAPGQGKNIQYF. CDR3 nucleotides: TGTGCCAGCAGCGTACTAGCCCCGGGGCAGGGCAAAAACATTCAGTACTTC.

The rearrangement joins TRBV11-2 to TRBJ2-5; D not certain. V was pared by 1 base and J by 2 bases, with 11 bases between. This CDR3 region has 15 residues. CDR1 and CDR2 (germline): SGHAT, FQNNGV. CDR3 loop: CASSLGAAPQETQYF. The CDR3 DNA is TGTGCCAGCAGCTTAGGGGCTGCGCCACAAGAGACCCAGTACTTC.

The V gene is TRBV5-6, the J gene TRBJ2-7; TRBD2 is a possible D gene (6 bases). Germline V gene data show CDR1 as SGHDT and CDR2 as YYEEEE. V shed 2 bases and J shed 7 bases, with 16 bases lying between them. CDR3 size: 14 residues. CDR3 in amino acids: CASSLAPREREQYF. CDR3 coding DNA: TGTGCCAGCAGCTTAGCACCCCGGGAGAGGGAGCAGTACTTC.